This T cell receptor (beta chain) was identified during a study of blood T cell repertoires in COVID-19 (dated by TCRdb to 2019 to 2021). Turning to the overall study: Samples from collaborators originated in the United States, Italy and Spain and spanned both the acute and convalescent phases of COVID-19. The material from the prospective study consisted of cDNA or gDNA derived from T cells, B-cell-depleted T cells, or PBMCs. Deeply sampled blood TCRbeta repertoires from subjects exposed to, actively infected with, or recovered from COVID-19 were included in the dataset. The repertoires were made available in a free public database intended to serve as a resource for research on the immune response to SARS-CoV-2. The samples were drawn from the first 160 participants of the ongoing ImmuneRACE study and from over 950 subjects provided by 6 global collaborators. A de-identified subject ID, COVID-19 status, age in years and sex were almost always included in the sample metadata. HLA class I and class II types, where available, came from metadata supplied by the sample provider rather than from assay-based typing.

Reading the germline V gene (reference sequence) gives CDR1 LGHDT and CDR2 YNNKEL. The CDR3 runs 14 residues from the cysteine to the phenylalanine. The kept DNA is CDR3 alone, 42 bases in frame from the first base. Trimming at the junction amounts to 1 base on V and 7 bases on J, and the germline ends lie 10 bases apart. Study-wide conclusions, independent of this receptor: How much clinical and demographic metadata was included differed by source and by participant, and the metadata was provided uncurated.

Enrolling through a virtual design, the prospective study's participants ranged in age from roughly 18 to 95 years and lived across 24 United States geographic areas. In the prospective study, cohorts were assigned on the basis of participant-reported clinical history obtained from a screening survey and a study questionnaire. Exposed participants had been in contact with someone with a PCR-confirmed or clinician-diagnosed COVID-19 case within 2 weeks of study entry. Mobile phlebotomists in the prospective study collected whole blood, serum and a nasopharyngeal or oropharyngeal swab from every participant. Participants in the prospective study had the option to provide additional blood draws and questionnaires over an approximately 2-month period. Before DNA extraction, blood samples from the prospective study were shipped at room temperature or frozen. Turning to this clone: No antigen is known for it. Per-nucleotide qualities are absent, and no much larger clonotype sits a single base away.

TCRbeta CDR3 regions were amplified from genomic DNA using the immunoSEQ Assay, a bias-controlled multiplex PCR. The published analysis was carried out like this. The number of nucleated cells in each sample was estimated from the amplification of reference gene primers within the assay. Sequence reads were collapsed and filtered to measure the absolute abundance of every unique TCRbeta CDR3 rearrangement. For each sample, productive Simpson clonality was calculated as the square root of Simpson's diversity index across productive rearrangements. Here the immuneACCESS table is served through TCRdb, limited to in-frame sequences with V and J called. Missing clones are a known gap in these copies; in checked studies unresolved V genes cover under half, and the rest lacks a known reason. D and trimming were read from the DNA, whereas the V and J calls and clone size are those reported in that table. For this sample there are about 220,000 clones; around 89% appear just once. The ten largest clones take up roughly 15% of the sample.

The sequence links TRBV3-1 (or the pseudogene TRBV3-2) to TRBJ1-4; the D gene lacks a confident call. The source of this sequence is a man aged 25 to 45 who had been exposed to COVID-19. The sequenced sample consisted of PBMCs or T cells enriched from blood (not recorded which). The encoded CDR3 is CASSQARVGEKLFF. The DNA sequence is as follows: TGTGCCAGCAGCCAAGCGAGGGTTGGTGAAAAACTGTTTTTT.